Included here is one TCR beta chain sequence, with context. Its antigen is undetermined. The data were taken from a study of PD-L1 blockade in urothelial cancer. Indicated time point: peripheral blood 6 weeks after treatment start. Whole-study findings and limits: Better survival was predicted by below-median pretreatment blood TCR clonality.

Spiking each PCR with synthetic TCR analog templates was performed. Some clones are missing from TCRdb's copy, which holds only in-frame ones; the method was immunoSEQ multiplex PCR. This sample yields tens of thousands of clones, of which about 90% are seen a single time; approximately 7.5% belongs to the top ten. With V trimmed by 10 bases and J by 5 bases, 10 bases remained unmatched. CDR1 is MNHEY and CDR2 is SMNVEV in the germline V gene (reference sequence). This CDR3 contains 14 residues. The sample in question was PBMCs, obtained around atezolizumab (anti-PD-L1) treatment. This receptor was identified in a man aged 65 to 79 with urothelial cancer. The chain combines TRBV27 with TRBJ2-2; the match to TRBD2 covers 7 bases. The CDR3 protein is CATKRDRTTGELFF. The DNA for the CDR3 is TGTGCCACCAAGCGGGATCGAACTACCGGGGAGCTGTTTTTT.